The sequence of this TCR beta chain was determined in a study of blood T cell repertoires in COVID-19. Sequencing was performed with immunoSEQ multiplex PCR; in TCRdb, only in-frame clones are kept and a portion is missing. The sample includes 150,000 to 200,000 clones, approximately 80% seen only once; the top ten take about 5.2%. A COVID-19 case had been met by exposed participants during the 2 weeks before study entry. V dropped 6 bases and J dropped 6 bases, with 8 bases sitting between them. The CDR3 is made up of 11 amino acids. Germline V gives CDR1 LNHDA, CDR2 SQIVND (reference sequence). The sequence was collected from a man between 65 and 80 years old who had been exposed to COVID-19. Sequencing used PBMCs or T cells enriched from blood (not recorded which). The chain has TRBV19 and TRBJ1-1, with D unclear. For the CDR3, the DNA is TGTGCCAGTAGAGGAGTGGCTGAAGCTTTCTTT. This codes for CASRGVAEAFF. Full variable domain (missing parts from reference TRBV19 and TRBJ1-1): DGGITQSPKYLFRKEGQNVTLSCEQNLNHDAMYWYRQDPGQGLRLIYYSQIVNDFQKGDIAEGYSVSREKKESFPLTVTSAQKNPTAFYLCASRGVAEAFFGQGTRLTVV.